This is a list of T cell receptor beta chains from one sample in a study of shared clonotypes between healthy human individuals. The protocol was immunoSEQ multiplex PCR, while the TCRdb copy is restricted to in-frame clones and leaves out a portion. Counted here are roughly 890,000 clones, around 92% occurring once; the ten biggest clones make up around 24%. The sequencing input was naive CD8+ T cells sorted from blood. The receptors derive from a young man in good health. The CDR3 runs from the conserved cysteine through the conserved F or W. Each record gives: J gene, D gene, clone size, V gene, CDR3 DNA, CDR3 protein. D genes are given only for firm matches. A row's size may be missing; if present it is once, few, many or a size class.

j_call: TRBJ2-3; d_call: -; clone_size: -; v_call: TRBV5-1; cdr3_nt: TGCGCCAGCGCCTCCCGACACCTCACAGATACGCAGTATTTT; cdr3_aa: CASASRHLTDTQYF
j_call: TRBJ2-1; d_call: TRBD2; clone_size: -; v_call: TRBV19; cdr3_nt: TGTGCCAGTAGGGTTAGCGGGCTTGTCAATGAGCAGTTCTTC; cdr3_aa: CASRVSGLVNEQFF
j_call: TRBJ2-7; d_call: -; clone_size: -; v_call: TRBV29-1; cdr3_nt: TGCAGCGGGACGGGACTCCGCGGAGAGCAGTACTTC; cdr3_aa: CSGTGLRGEQYF
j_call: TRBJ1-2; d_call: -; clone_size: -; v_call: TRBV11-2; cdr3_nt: TGTGCCAGCAGCCGCGGAGGTGGAGGATACTATGGCTACACCTTC; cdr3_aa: CASSRGGGGYYGYTF
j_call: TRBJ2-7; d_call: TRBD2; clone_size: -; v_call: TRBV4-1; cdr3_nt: TGCGCCAGCAGCCACTTACTAGCGGGACAGTCCTACGAGCAGTACTTC; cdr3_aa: CASSHLLAGQSYEQYF
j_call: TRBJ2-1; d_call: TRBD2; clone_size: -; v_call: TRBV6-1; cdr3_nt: TGTGCCAGCAGTGCTGAACGGGGGACTAGCGGACCCTACAATGAGCAGTTCTTC; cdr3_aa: CASSAERGTSGPYNEQFF
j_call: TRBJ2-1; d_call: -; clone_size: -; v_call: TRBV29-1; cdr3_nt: TGCAGCGTTGAAGGGTCGGGCAGGGTACAGTTCTTC; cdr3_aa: CSVEGSGRVQFF
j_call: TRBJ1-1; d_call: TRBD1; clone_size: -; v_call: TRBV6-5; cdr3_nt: TGTGCCAGCAGTTACTCATCCGGGACAGGGAGCACTGAAGCTTTCTTT; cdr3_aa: CASSYSSGTGSTEAFF
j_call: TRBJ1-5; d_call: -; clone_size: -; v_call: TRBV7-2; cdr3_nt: TGTGCCAGCAGCCTAGACGGGGCCGGCAGTCAGCCCCAGCATTTT; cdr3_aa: CASSLDGAGSQPQHF
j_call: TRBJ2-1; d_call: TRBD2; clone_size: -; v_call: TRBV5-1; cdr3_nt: TGCGCCAGCAGCTTGGGACTATCTGGACTAGCTACAAATGAGCAGTTCTTC; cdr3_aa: CASSLGLSGLATNEQFF
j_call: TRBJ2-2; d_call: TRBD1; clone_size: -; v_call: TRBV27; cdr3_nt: TGTGCCAGCAGTACCGGGACAGGGATTGGGGGGGAGCTGTTTTTT; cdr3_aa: CASSTGTGIGGELFF
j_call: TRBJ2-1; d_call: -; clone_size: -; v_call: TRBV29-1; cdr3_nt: TGCAGCGTTGTTGGGGGCACAGTCTACAATGAGCAGTTCTTC; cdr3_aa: CSVVGGTVYNEQFF
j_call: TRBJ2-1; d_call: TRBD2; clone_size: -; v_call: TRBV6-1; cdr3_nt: TGTGCCAGCAGTGTGAATACGGGAGGGCCTACAGGTGAGCAGTTCTTC; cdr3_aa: CASSVNTGGPTGEQFF
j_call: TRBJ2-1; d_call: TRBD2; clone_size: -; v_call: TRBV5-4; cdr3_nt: TGTGCCAGCAGCTCACTAGCGGGAGTTGAGGGTGAGCAGTTCTTC; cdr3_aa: CASSSLAGVEGEQFF
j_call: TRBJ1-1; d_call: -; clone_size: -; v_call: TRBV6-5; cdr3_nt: TGTGCCAGCCGGCCCGGGAACACTGAAGCTTTCTTT; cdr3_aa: CASRPGNTEAFF
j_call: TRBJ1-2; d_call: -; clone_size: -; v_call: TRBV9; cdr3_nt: TGTGCCAGCAGCGTATCAGAGAGGTATGGCTACACCTTC; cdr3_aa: CASSVSERYGYTF
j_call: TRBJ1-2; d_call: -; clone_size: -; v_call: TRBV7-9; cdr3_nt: TGTGCCAGCAGCTTAGGGGGCTATGGCTACACCTTC; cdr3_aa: CASSLGGYGYTF
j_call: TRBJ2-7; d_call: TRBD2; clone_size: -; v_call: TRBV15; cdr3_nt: TGTGCCACCAGCAGAGAGTATGCGGGAGTTCTCCACGAGCAGTACTTC; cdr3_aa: CATSREYAGVLHEQYF
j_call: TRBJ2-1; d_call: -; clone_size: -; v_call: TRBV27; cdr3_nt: TGTGCCAGCAGTTTTACCAGTTACAATGAGCAGTTCTTC; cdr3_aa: CASSFTSYNEQFF
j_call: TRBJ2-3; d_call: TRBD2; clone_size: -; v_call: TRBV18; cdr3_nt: TGTGCCAGCTCACCCCTACTAGCGGACCACACAGATACGCAGTATTTT; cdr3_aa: CASSPLLADHTDTQYF
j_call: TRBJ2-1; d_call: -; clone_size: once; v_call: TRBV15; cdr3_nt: TGTGCCACCAGCAGAGTCAGGGGAGAACCTGAGCAGTTCTTC; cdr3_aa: CATSRVRGEPEQFF
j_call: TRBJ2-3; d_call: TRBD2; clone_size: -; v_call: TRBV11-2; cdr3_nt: TGTGCCAGCAGCTTCCTAGCGGGGTATAGCACAGATACGCAGTATTTT; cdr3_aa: CASSFLAGYSTDTQYF
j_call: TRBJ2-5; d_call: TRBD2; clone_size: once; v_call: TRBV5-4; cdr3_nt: TGTGCCAGCAGCTTCGGGGGGGCTTGGGAGACCCAGTACTTC; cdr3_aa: CASSFGGAWETQYF
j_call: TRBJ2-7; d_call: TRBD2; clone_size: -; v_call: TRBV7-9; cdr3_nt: TGTGCCAGCAGCCCACGGACTAGCGGCCGCCTCGTGCAGTACTTC; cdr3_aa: CASSPRTSGRLVQYF
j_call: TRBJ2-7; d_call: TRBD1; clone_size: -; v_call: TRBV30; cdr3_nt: TGTGCCTGGTCTGCCGGGACAGGGTCATACGAGCAGTACTTC; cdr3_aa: CAWSAGTGSYEQYF
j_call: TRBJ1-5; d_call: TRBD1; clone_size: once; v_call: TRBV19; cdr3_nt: TGTGCCAGTGCTGGACAGGGGGTAAATCAGCCCCAGCATTTT; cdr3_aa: CASAGQGVNQPQHF
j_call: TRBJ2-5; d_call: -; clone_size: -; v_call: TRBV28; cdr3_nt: TGTGCCAGCAATAGTTTCCGGGACACTGCCAGGGAGACCCAGTACTTC; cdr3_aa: CASNSFRDTARETQYF
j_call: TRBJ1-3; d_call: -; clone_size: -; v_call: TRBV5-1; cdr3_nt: TGCGCCAGCAGCGTGGGAGAAAGCTCTGGAAACACCATATATTTT; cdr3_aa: CASSVGESSGNTIYF
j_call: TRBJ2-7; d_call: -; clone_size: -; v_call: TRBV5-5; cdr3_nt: TGTGCCAGCAGCTTGTTCGGACCCTCCTACGAGCAGTACTTC; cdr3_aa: CASSLFGPSYEQYF
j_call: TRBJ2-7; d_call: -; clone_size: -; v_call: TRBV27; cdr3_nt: TGTGCCAGCTATGGCATTGGGGGCTACGAGCAGTACTTC; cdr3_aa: CASYGIGGYEQYF
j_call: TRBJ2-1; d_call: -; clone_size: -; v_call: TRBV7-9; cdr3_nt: TGTGCCAGCAGCCCGTCGGCGGGGAACTCCTACAATGAGCAGTTCTTC; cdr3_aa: CASSPSAGNSYNEQFF
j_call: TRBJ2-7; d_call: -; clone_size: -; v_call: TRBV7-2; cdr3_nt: TGTGCCAGCAGCTTAGTCACGTCGGGAGTTTACGAGCAGTACTTC; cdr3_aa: CASSLVTSGVYEQYF